This is a list of T cell receptor beta chains from one sample in a study of monozygotic twins with inflammatory bowel disease. TCRdb re-called the 5' RACE reads and shows each CDR3 protein once, DNA omitted. The ten top clones account for 2.4%, within a sample of fewer than 200,000 distinct CDR3 sequences. Input material: blood. All receptors come from a human donor with ulcerative colitis or Crohn's disease, or a healthy co-twin of an affected twin (not recorded which). Both conserved end residues are part of each CDR3. Expanded clones get a size class; other rows say once, few or many, or leave the size out.

j_gene: TRBJ1-2; abundance: .; v_gene: TRBV6-2/TRBV6-3; CDR3aa: CASSPPQGGGYTF
j_gene: TRBJ2-7; abundance: .; v_gene: TRBV7-2; CDR3aa: CASSLTTGNNEQYF
j_gene: TRBJ1-5; abundance: .; v_gene: TRBV20-1; CDR3aa: CSARDVRVNQPQHF
j_gene: TRBJ2-3; abundance: .; v_gene: TRBV5-1; CDR3aa: CASSLIPSDTQYF
j_gene: TRBJ2-7; abundance: .; v_gene: TRBV12-3/TRBV12-4; CDR3aa: CASSLGPISYEQYF
j_gene: TRBJ2-3; abundance: .; v_gene: TRBV5-4; CDR3aa: CASSRERGGTDTQYF
j_gene: TRBJ1-1; abundance: .; v_gene: TRBV11-2; CDR3aa: CASSLGAGNTEAFF
j_gene: TRBJ2-3; abundance: .; v_gene: TRBV7-9; CDR3aa: CASSASAWGPNSDTQYF
j_gene: TRBJ1-1; abundance: .; v_gene: TRBV6-1; CDR3aa: CASGRTLNTEAFF
j_gene: TRBJ2-7; abundance: large; v_gene: TRBV5-1; CDR3aa: CASSLALGADTYEQYF
j_gene: TRBJ2-2; abundance: .; v_gene: TRBV2; CDR3aa: CASSQDRVLPGELFF
j_gene: TRBJ2-2; abundance: .; v_gene: TRBV6-1; CDR3aa: CASSPTPGAGNPGELFF
j_gene: TRBJ2-1; abundance: .; v_gene: TRBV7-9; CDR3aa: CASSSTSGRAGEQFF
j_gene: TRBJ2-5; abundance: .; v_gene: TRBV29-1; CDR3aa: CSVEVTGPGETQYF
j_gene: TRBJ2-3; abundance: .; v_gene: TRBV28; CDR3aa: CASSFISTDTQYF
j_gene: TRBJ1-5; abundance: .; v_gene: TRBV4-1; CDR3aa: CASSQSIVQPQHF
j_gene: TRBJ2-3; abundance: .; v_gene: TRBV20-1; CDR3aa: CSARDGMGLAVSTDTQYF
j_gene: TRBJ2-5; abundance: .; v_gene: TRBV2; CDR3aa: CAGTGDQETQYF
j_gene: TRBJ2-5; abundance: .; v_gene: TRBV4-3; CDR3aa: CASSQEWDSGRETQYF
j_gene: TRBJ2-5; abundance: .; v_gene: TRBV5-1; CDR3aa: CASSSTGRLETQYF
j_gene: TRBJ1-1; abundance: .; v_gene: TRBV6-5; CDR3aa: CASSYSRGQGLVAFF
j_gene: TRBJ2-7; abundance: .; v_gene: TRBV7-2; CDR3aa: CASSLLLAGGGRYEQYF
j_gene: TRBJ2-1; abundance: .; v_gene: TRBV5-4; CDR3aa: CASSSDLGQFF
j_gene: TRBJ2-5; abundance: .; v_gene: TRBV20-1; CDR3aa: CSATGIGPETQYF
j_gene: TRBJ1-2; abundance: .; v_gene: TRBV6-2/TRBV6-3; CDR3aa: CASSPGTEYGYTF
j_gene: TRBJ1-6; abundance: .; v_gene: TRBV7-8; CDR3aa: CASRPGFSRDSPLHF
j_gene: TRBJ2-2; abundance: .; v_gene: TRBV6-5; CDR3aa: CASVTHLWGTTGELFF
j_gene: TRBJ2-4; abundance: .; v_gene: TRBV19; CDR3aa: CASSIKDRGPPRNIQYF
j_gene: TRBJ1-3; abundance: .; v_gene: TRBV3-1; CDR3aa: CASSQDNSGNTIYF